This record concerns one T cell receptor (beta chain) sequence. The data were taken from a study of cytomegalovirus exposure and HLA in healthy donors. V lost 6 bases and J 0 bases, leaving 9 bases between the germline ends. Germline CDR1 SNHLY, CDR2 FYNNEI. The CDR3 spans 14 residues. PCR amplification relied on 60 Vbeta primers (plus 13 Jbeta primers). Only in-frame clones appear in the TCRdb table, and some are missing; sequencing was by immunoSEQ multiplex PCR. The sample totals 130,000 or so clones. The gene calls are TRBV2 and TRBJ2-1; no reliable D call. The receptor comes from a woman in her thirties or forties in good health and CMV-seropositive. What was sequenced was PBMCs. The CDR3 here is CASRYQRSYNEQFF. CDR3 bases: TGTGCCAGCAGATACCAGCGCTCCTACAATGAGCAGTTCTTC.